Included here is one TCR beta chain sequence, with context. The CDR3 is made up of 17 amino acids. Per the germline V gene, CDR1 is SGHVS and CDR2 is FQNEAQ. V shed 1 base, J shed 4 bases, and the junction held 10 bases outside the gene matches. Per the original data handling: Reference gene primer amplification gave estimated nucleated cell counts. Some clones are missing from TCRdb's copy, which holds only in-frame ones; the method was immunoSEQ multiplex PCR. V and J calls plus clone size are reproduced from that table; the DNA served to infer D and trimming. The table includes tens of thousands of clones, about 90% detected once. This sample was taken from a study of blood T cell repertoires in COVID-19. The overall study: Researchers got acute and convalescent COVID-19 samples from the United States, Italy and Spain. The analysed material was cDNA or gDNA that came from T cells, B-cell-depleted T cells, or PBMCs.

The sequenced material came from peripheral blood. V and J are TRBV7-8 and TRBJ2-3; TRBD2 aligns across 8 bases. This sequence originates from a human donor in a cohort sampled during active COVID-19. CDR3 sequence: CASSLESGGPGSDTQYF. The CDR3 DNA reads TGTGCCAGCAGCTTAGAGTCGGGAGGGCCAGGCTCAGATACGCAGTATTTT.